This T cell receptor (beta chain) emerged from a study of breast tumors, draining lymph nodes, adjacent tissues. Study-wide results and caveats: Tumor T cell lymph node origin was a supported hypothesis, not proven. Tumor repertoires ranked between lymph nodes and nontumor tissue in diversity, with V and J gene preferences.

Using its own MiXCR run on the multiplex PCR reads, TCRdb lists one record per CDR3 protein. Here the sample spans roughly 120,000 distinct CDR3 sequences, 15% to 20% being singletons. Axillary draining lymph nodes of breast cancer patients supplied the node samples. The CDR3 contains 16 residues. Germline-derived CDR1 and CDR2 are SGHRS and YFSETQ. Trimming removed 3 bases at V and 0 bases at J, with 14 bases between. Many counts were recorded for this clonotype. Its antigen is still unknown. The receptor was isolated from a female donor with breast cancer. Some clones in this sample may be carry-over from other donors' samples. The gene calls are TRBV5-1 and TRBJ2-3; D uncertain. Sequenced: axillary lymph node tissue. Written as DNA, the CDR3 is TGCGCCAGCAGCTGGGGAAGAGCGTCTAGCACAGATACGCAGTATTTT. Protein product: CASSWGRASSTDTQYF.